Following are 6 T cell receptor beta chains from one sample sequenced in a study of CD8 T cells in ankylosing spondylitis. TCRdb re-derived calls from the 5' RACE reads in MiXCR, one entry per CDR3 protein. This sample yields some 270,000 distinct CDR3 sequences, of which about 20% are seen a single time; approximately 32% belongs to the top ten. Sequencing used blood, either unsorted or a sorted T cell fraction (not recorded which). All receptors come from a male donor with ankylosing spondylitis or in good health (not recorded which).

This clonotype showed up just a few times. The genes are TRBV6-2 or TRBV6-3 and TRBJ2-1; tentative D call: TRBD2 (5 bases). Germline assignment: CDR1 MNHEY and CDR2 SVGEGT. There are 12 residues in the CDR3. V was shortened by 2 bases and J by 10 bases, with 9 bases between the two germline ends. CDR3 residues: CASSYDGEEQFF. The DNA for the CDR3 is TGTGCCAGCAGTTACGACGGGGAAGAGCAGTTCTTC.

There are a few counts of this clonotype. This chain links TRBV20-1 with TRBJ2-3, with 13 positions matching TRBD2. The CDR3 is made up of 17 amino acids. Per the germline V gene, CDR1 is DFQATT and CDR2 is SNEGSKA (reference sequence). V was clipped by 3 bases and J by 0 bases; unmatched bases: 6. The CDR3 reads CSASKGTSGESTDTQYF. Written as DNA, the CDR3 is TGCAGTGCTAGTAAGGGGACTAGCGGGGAAAGCACAGATACGCAGTATTTT.

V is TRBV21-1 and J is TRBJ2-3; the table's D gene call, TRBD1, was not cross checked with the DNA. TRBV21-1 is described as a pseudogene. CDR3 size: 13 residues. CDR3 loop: CASSKSRGHTQYF. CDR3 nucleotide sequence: TGTGCCAGCAGCAAAAGCAGGGGCCATACGCAGTATTTT.

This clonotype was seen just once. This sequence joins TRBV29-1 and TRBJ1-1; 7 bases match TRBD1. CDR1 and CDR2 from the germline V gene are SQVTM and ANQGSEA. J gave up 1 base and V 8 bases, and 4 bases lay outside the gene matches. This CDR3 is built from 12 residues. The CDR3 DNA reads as TGCAGCTCGGGACAGCCGAACACTGAAGCTTTCTTT. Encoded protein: CSSGQPNTEAFF.

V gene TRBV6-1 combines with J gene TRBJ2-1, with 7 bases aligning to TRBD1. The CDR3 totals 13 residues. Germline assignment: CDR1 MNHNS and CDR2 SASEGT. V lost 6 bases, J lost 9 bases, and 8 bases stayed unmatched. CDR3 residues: CASRTGLRGEQFF. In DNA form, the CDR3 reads TGTGCCAGCAGGACAGGGCTTCGGGGTGAGCAGTTCTTC.

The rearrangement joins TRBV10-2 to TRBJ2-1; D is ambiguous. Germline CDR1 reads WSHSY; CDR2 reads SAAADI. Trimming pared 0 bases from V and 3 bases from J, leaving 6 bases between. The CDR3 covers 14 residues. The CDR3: CASSESSLYNEQFF. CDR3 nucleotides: TGCGCCAGCAGTGAGTCCAGCCTCTACAATGAGCAGTTCTTC.